The next 32 T cell receptor beta chains were all read from a single sample in a study of cytotoxic CD8 clonotypes in ibrutinib-treated CLL. Assay used: immunoSEQ multiplex PCR; TCRdb lists only in-frame clones, some missing. The top ten clones hold 7.7% of a sample with about 69,000 clones, around 81% of them seen once. Sequencing used PBMCs, obtained at disease progression, from a patient treated with ibrutinib. Receptor source: a human donor with chronic lymphocytic leukemia.

In its sample, this clone was seen a few times. The genes are TRBV7-8 and TRBJ2-1, with D uncertain. Germline CDR1 and CDR2: SGHVS and FQNEAQ. The CDR3 spans 13 residues. V gave up 5 bases and J gave up 6 bases, with 11 bases separating them. The CDR3 DNA reads TGTGCCAGCAGCCCGGGCCGAGGCAATGAGCAGTTCTTC. It is translated as CASSPGRGNEQFF.

The chain employs TRBV10-2 and TRBJ1-5; D might be TRBD1 (5 bases). CDR3 length: 13 residues. Between the trimmed V and J ends, which lost 8 bases and 2 bases, there was a span of 10 bases. CDR1 and CDR2 (germline): WSHSY, SAAADI. DNA for the CDR3: TGCGCCAGCGGACCGACAGGCAATCAGCCCCAGCATTTT. Protein product: CASGPTGNQPQHF.

The CDR3 sequence is CASSQVYGELFF. CDR3 coding DNA: TGTGCCAGCAGCCAGGTCTACGGGGAGCTGTTTTTT. This chain uses TRBV13 with TRBJ2-2; D unclear. The length of the CDR3 is 12 residues. V was trimmed by 5 bases and J by 7 bases, leaving 8 bases between them. The germline V gene has CDR1 PRHDT and CDR2 FYEKMQ (reference sequence).

The chain recombines TRBV5-1 with TRBJ1-2, with D unresolved. This CDR3 has 13 residues. V was trimmed by 0 bases and J by 8 bases, leaving 11 bases between them. CDR1 is SGHRS and CDR2 is YFSETQ in the germline V gene. DNA for the CDR3: TGCGCCAGCAGCTTGGTTGGCGCGGGAGGCTACACCTTC. Translating it yields CASSLVGAGGYTF.

This chain connects TRBV5-1 to TRBJ1-4, with 12 bases aligning to TRBD1. Germline trimming cut 4 bases from V and 1 base from J; bases unmatched to any gene: 5. CDR3 length: 17 residues. Germline CDR1 SGHRS, CDR2 YFSETQ. CDR3 DNA sequence: TGCGCCAGCAGCGCGGGACAGGGGGCGAGAACTAATGAAAAACTGTTTTTT. Protein sequence: CASSAGQGARTNEKLFF.

This clone came up once. This CDR3 reads CASSLKRVSYEQYF. The CDR3 bases are TGTGCCAGCAGTTTAAAGAGGGTATCCTACGAGCAGTACTTC. V is TRBV27 and J is TRBJ2-7, with TRBD2 as a possible D gene (5 bases). This CDR3 is built from 14 residues. The germline V gene encodes CDR1 MNHEY and CDR2 SMNVEV (reference sequence). V was clipped by 2 bases and J by 1 base, with 9 bases between them.

V gene TRBV27 combines with J gene TRBJ2-1; TRBD2 matches at 8 bases. The CDR3 length is 13 residues. Germline CDR1 MNHEY, CDR2 SMNVEV (reference sequence). The junction had 3 bases not matched to a gene; V was cut back by 5 bases and J by 6 bases. CDR3 coding DNA: TGTGCCAGCAGTCCCGGGACTAGCAATGAGCAGTTCTTC. Protein: CASSPGTSNEQFF.

The chain links TRBV9 to TRBJ2-1; a possible D gene is TRBD2 (6 bases). The germline V gene encodes CDR1 SGDLS and CDR2 YYNGEE. The CDR3 has 16 residues. Trimming took off 0 bases at V and 11 bases at J, with 21 bases between the two ends. The CDR3 DNA sequence: TGTGCCAGCAGCGTAGGGCGGGGCAGCACCACAATGAAGCAGTTCTTC. Protein sequence: CASSVGRGSTTMKQFF.

The gene calls are TRBV28 and TRBJ1-1; D is ambiguous. V was trimmed by 7 bases and J by 5 bases, leaving 17 bases between them. Germline values: CDR1 MDHEN, CDR2 SYDVKM. The CDR3 covers 14 residues. As DNA, the CDR3 is TGTGCCAGCACCTCTCCGGGATCGAATACTGAAGCTTTCTTT. This translates into CASTSPGSNTEAFF.

This chain links TRBV25-1 with TRBJ2-7; perhaps D is TRBD1 or TRBD2 (6 bases each). The CDR3 has 14 amino acids. V shed 6 bases and J shed 4 bases, with 16 bases lying between them. Germline values: CDR1 MGHDK, CDR2 SYGVNS. As DNA, the CDR3 is TGTGCCAGCAGCCACCCCGGGGGCGCGTACGAGCAGTACTTC. Translating it yields CASSHPGGAYEQYF.

In DNA, the CDR3 is TGTGCCGGGCCTTACCGGGGAAGCTCCTATAATTCACCCCTCCACTTT. Amino acids: CAGPYRGSSYNSPLHF. V and J are TRBV6-4 and TRBJ1-6; no clear D gene. This CDR3 spans 16 amino acids. V dropped 11 bases and J dropped 0 bases, with 17 bases sitting between them. The germline CDR1 and CDR2 sequences are MRHNA and SNTAGT.

The chain recombines TRBV7-2 with TRBJ2-7; 10 nucleotides match TRBD1. This CDR3 contains 15 residues. Germline CDR1 SGHTA, CDR2 FQGNSA. J was trimmed by 2 bases and V by 0 bases; bases with no gene match: 1. The CDR3 is CASSLAGTGAYEQYF. CDR3 DNA: TGTGCCAGCAGCTTAGCCGGGACAGGGGCCTACGAGCAGTACTTC.

This rearrangement joins TRBV28 to TRBJ2-5; 9 bases are shared with TRBD2. CDR3 length: 15 amino acids. Germline CDR1 is MDHEN and CDR2 is SYDVKM. Losses at the gene ends were 2 bases for V and 5 bases for J; bases not matched to a gene: 6. The CDR3 reads CASSLAGGPRETQYF. The CDR3 region has the DNA TGTGCCAGCAGTTTAGCGGGGGGGCCTCGGGAGACCCAGTACTTC.

The chain couples TRBV4-1 to TRBJ1-5; D remains ambiguous. Germline V gene lookup returns CDR1 MGHRA and CDR2 YSYEKL. The CDR3 is 15 residues long. The V end was cut by 0 bases, the J end by 6 bases, with 12 bases between. The CDR3 here is CASSQDRGSGQPQHF. The CDR3 coding sequence is TGCGCCAGCAGCCAAGACCGGGGATCAGGTCAGCCCCAGCATTTT.

The V call is TRBV19, the J call TRBJ1-2; 10 nucleotides agree with TRBD1. After removal of 5 bases from V and 12 bases from J, the junction contained 15 bases not matched to a gene. The germline V gene has CDR1 LNHDA and CDR2 SQIVND (reference sequence). This CDR3 has 15 amino acids. The DNA of the CDR3 is TGTGCCAGTAGTGTCATACCGGGACAGGGGAGGTCGAACACCTTC. Protein: CASSVIPGQGRSNTF.

This clone was recorded a few times. The CDR3 bases are TGTGCCACCAGCAGAGATCACAGTTGGGGAGATCAGCCCCAGCATTTT. It is translated as CATSRDHSWGDQPQHF. The chain joins TRBV15 to TRBJ1-5; no definite D call. Looked up from germline, CDR1 is LNHNV and CDR2 is YYDKDF (reference sequence). The CDR3 is 16 residues long. Trimming removed 0 bases from V and 5 bases from J, with 14 bases in between.

This chain joins TRBV5-1 and TRBJ2-5, with D possibly matching TRBD2 (6 bases). Trimming left V 4 bases short and J 5 bases short, with 9 bases between. CDR3 length: 12 amino acids. Germline-derived CDR1 and CDR2 are SGHRS and YFSETQ. CDR3 nucleotide sequence: TGCGCCAGCAGCCGGGGAGGTGAGACCCAGTACTTC. It codes for CASSRGGETQYF.

The chain recombines TRBV10-2 with TRBJ2-4; the D gene is possibly TRBD2 (6 bases). Germline V gives CDR1 WSHSY, CDR2 SAAADI. V lost 7 bases, J lost 0 bases, and 13 bases lay in between. This CDR3 spans 15 amino acids. CDR3 nucleotides: TGCGCCAGCACCCCGGGACTGTTAGCCAAAAACATTCAGTACTTC. This codes for CASTPGLLAKNIQYF.

The rearrangement joins TRBV5-1 to TRBJ2-1, with TRBD2 identical over 13 bases. The CDR3 length is 16 residues. The germline gives CDR1 SGHRS, CDR2 YFSETQ. Germline trimming cut 4 bases from V and 5 bases from J; bases unmatched to any gene: 6. Here the CDR3 reads CASSAGLAGINNEQFF. The CDR3 DNA reads as TGCGCCAGCAGCGCGGGACTAGCGGGAATAAACAATGAGCAGTTCTTC.

This clone has just one count. The rearrangement links TRBV6-5 to TRBJ1-2; 7 bases fit TRBD1. Trimming removed 0 bases from V and 10 bases from J; junction bases left unmatched: 8. Germline V gives CDR1 MNHEY, CDR2 SVGAGI. The CDR3 spans 14 residues. CDR3 in DNA: TGTGCCAGCAGTTACTCGTCCGGGACAGATATCTACACCTTC. Its protein product is CASSYSSGTDIYTF.

This chain connects TRBV27 to TRBJ2-6; the D is unclear. The CDR3 is 13 amino acids. V lost 0 bases and J lost 10, with 7 bases in between. CDR1 and CDR2 from the germline V gene are MNHEY and SMNVEV (reference sequence). This CDR3 is CASSLSVGNVLTF. The CDR3 DNA is TGTGCCAGCAGTTTATCTGTTGGGAACGTCCTGACTTTC.

This clone has just a few counts. The chain joins TRBV10-3 to TRBJ2-7; D is perhaps TRBD2 (6 bases). The V gene lost 2 bases and the J gene lost 5 bases, with 13 bases spanning the gap. This CDR3 has 14 amino acids. CDR1 and CDR2 (germline): ENHRY, SYGVKD. In DNA, the CDR3 is TGTGCCATCAGTGAGGGCGGGGTAGGGCACGAGCAGTACTTC. It is translated as CAISEGGVGHEQYF.

The genes are TRBV5-1 and TRBJ1-6; D gene uncertain. V was pared by 2 bases and J by 6 bases, with 9 bases between. Germline CDR1 reads SGHRS; CDR2 reads YFSETQ. The CDR3 spans 14 residues. The CDR3 DNA reads as TGCGCCAGCAGCTTTGACGGAATTAATTCACCCCTCCACTTT. This translates into CASSFDGINSPLHF.

The chain employs TRBV5-4 and TRBJ1-5, with D perhaps matching TRBD1 (5 bases). V was cut by 2 bases and J by 5 bases, with 8 bases left in between. Germline-derived CDR1 and CDR2 are SGHNT and YYREEE (reference sequence). The CDR3 consists of 13 residues. In DNA form, the CDR3 reads TGTGCCAGCAGCTTTGAGGGGTATCAGCCCCAGCATTTT. Translating it yields CASSFEGYQPQHF.

The rearrangement joins TRBV6-1 to TRBJ1-1, with TRBD1 matching 7 bases. The CDR3 extends over 16 amino acids. CDR1 and CDR2 (germline): MNHNS, SASEGT. Trimming cost V 4 bases and J 1 base; bases outside gene matches: 9. The CDR3: CASSATPGQKNTEAFF. The DNA of the CDR3 is TGTGCCAGCAGTGCCACACCGGGACAGAAGAACACTGAAGCTTTCTTT.

This clone turned up a few times. The chain couples TRBV11-2 to TRBJ1-3, with D unresolved. CDR3 length equals 12 residues. CDR1 is SGHAT, CDR2 FQNNGV, per germline. Trimming removed 4 bases at V and 6 bases at J, with 7 bases between. CDR3 in DNA: TGTGCCAGCAGCTCCGGGGTAAACACCATATATTTT. This encodes CASSSGVNTIYF.

This clone was observed once. The chain recombines TRBV6-5 with TRBJ1-1; no reliable D call. Germline CDR1 is MNHEY and CDR2 is SVGAGI. The CDR3 is 13 amino acids. Trimming stripped 8 bases from V and 1 base from J, with 11 bases between. CDR3 bases: TGTGCCAGCTTTAAGGTATCGAACACTGAAGCTTTCTTT. Translated: CASFKVSNTEAFF.

The V call is TRBV15, the J call TRBJ1-5; D gene uncertain. V gave up 4 bases and J gave up 3 bases, with 7 bases separating them. The CDR3 loop spans 13 amino acids. The V gene's germline CDR1 is LNHNV and CDR2 YYDKDF (reference sequence). The CDR3 DNA reads TGTGCCACCAGCACGGAGAACAATCAGCCCCAGCATTTT. Translation: CATSTENNQPQHF. Full variable domain (rest looked up from reference TRBV15 and TRBJ1-5): DAMVIQNPRYQVTQFGKPVTLSCSQTLNHNVMYWYQQKSSQAPKLLFHYYDKDFNNEADTPDNFQSRRPNTSFCFLDIRSPGLGDTAMYLCATSTENNQPQHFGDGTRLSIL.

The chain joins TRBV11-2 to TRBJ1-1, with D perhaps TRBD1 (5 bases). V lost 3 bases, J lost 7 bases, and 21 bases lay in between. This CDR3 has 16 amino acids. Per the germline V gene, CDR1 is SGHAT and CDR2 is FQNNGV. The CDR3 protein is CASSLVRQAGVFEAFF. In DNA, the CDR3 is TGTGCCAGCAGCTTGGTTCGGCAGGCGGGGGTTTTTGAAGCTTTCTTT.

The J gene is TRBJ1-5, the V gene TRBV5-6; D call uncertain. The CDR3 has 13 amino acids. Germline loops: CDR1 SGHDT, CDR2 YYEEEE. Trimming stripped 0 bases from V and 5 bases from J, with 6 bases between. The CDR3 bases are TGTGCCAGCAGCTTGGGAACCCATCAGCCCCAGCATTTT. As protein: CASSLGTHQPQHF. The variable domain in full, completed from reference TRBV5-6 and TRBJ1-5, reads DAGVTQSPTHLIKTRGQQVTLRCSPKSGHDTVSWYQQALGQGPQFIFQYYEEEERQRGNFPDRFSGHQFPNYSSELNVNALLLGDSALYLCASSLGTHQPQHFGDGTRLSIL.

A remark on this clone: Other nucleotide sequences from this sample produce the same CDR3. The rearrangement uses TRBV29-1 and TRBJ2-2; D is uncertain. The V gene's germline CDR1 is SQVTM and CDR2 ANQGSEA. This CDR3 has 11 residues. Trimming shortened V by 5 bases and J by 6 bases, and 7 bases separated the two germline ends. CDR3 bases: TGCAGCGTTTGGAGAGCCGGGGAGCTGTTTTTT. Its protein is CSVWRAGELFF.

The chain recombines TRBV13 with TRBJ2-2; D is uncertain. Trimming removed 5 bases from V and 3 bases from J, with 10 bases in between. The CDR3 sequence is 14 residues long. Germline CDR1 is PRHDT and CDR2 is FYEKMQ (reference sequence). The CDR3 here is CASSLLFHTGELFF. CDR3 sequence (DNA): TGTGCCAGCAGCCTATTGTTTCACACCGGGGAGCTGTTTTTT.